This T cell receptor (beta chain) is drawn from a study of glioma-infiltrating T cells after dendritic cell vaccination listed by TCRdb under 2016. Some background on the complete study: Of the 15 or so glioblastoma patients in the cohort, all drawn from Phase I and II dendritic cell vaccination trials, 9 were newly diagnosed and 6 had recurrent disease. Autologous tumor lysate-pulsed dendritic cell vaccination was administered to the patients between about 2003 and 2013. To make the vaccine, monocyte-derived dendritic cells were cultured for 6 to 7 days with IL-4 and GM-CSF and then pulsed overnight with autologous tumor lysate. Three intradermal dendritic cell vaccine injections were administered to patients at biweekly intervals in the arm below the axilla. In glioblastoma patients vaccinated with dendritic cells, deep sequencing of TCR beta CDR3 regions served to measure tumor-infiltrating lymphocyte content and to compare repertoires between tumor and blood. Survival after dendritic cell vaccination was correlated with TCR sequencing metrics, including TIL content and tumor-blood repertoire overlap. Overall study results and their limits: No direct relationship between TCR clonality and survival was found, suggesting that a diverse polyclonal response may matter. Longer time to progression and overall survival after dendritic cell vaccination were predicted by higher estimated pretreatment TIL content. The three-group TCR overlap response model was characterized as speculative, and prospective validation of the model was stated to be required. The cohort was small and heterogeneous, with few patients having full blood and tumor sets and even fewer initial-recurrent tumor pairs.

Selection of patients required sufficient residual fresh-frozen tumor tissue and over two years of available survival data. Molecular status otherwise varied across the glioblastoma patients, but none of them carried an isocitrate dehydrogenase mutation. PBMC were collected before vaccination, two weeks after the third vaccination, and at tumor progression if progression occurred. Genomic DNA was extracted with the Qiagen DNeasy Blood extraction Kit. Between the V and J ends, shortened by 8 bases and 1 base respectively, the junction contains 9 bases. The CDR3 contains 12 residues, cysteine and phenylalanine counted. The retained sequence is limited to the CDR3, 36 bases, with the frame set at the first base. CDR1 and CDR2 (SEHNR, FQNEAQ) derive from the germline V gene (reference sequence). A word on this clone: Its recognized antigen is unknown. The record has no base qualities; no much larger clone is one base away.

Using the immunoSEQ assay, TCRB CDR3 regions were amplified from approximately 2.1 micrograms of genomic DNA, or from all available DNA when less than that was on hand. The multiplex PCR relied on 60 forward primers for TCR V beta segments and 13 reverse primers for J beta segments. Synthetic control templates were spiked into each sample at limiting dilution to estimate reads per starting template. The Illumina HiSeq System generated 87 bp sequencing reads. On the study's bioinformatics: To remove PCR and sequencing errors, closely related sequences were merged with a nearest neighbor algorithm. TCR overlap was defined as the percentage of unique tumor TCR beta sequences that were also present in the same patient's peripheral blood. In its TCRdb copy, this immuneACCESS table keeps in-frame sequences only and misses some clones. Where compared with another copy, unresolved V genes explain less than half of these, and the others have no known cause. The V and J calls and clone size were taken over from that table, and D and trimming were inferred from the DNA. This sample gives roughly 38,000 clones in total; roughly 79% of them show up just once. The leading ten clones occupy 7.8% of the sample.

The material sequenced was blood, taken before dendritic cell vaccination. The chain joins TRBV7-9 to TRBJ2-7; possibly the D gene is TRBD1, per 6 matching bases. The clonotype originates from a human donor with glioblastoma. The sequenced DNA is TGTGCCAGCCAACAGGGATCCTACGAGCAGTACTTC. Its translation reads: CASQQGSYEQYF.